This T cell receptor (beta chain) came from a study of blood T cells in healthy people across ages. Each donor gave approximately 9.7 milliliters of peripheral blood. Isolation per sample recovered at least 6 million PBMCs. Losses at the gene ends were 1 base for V and 4 bases for J; bases not matched to a gene: 9. Germline CDR1 SGHVS, CDR2 FNYEAQ. The CDR3 runs 19 residues. Using a J-beta primer mix together with a sample-barcoded 5' primer, a second PCR was run for about 6 to 12 cycles. One entry per CDR3 protein, called by TCRdb with MiXCR from the 5' RACE reads. Of about 670,000 distinct CDR3 sequences in the sample, about 43% were seen once.

V and J are TRBV7-6 and TRBJ2-1; 14 nucleotides line up with TRBD2. Sample: blood. The receptor was isolated from a man older than 75 in good health. CDR3 amino acids: CASSLEPGLAGVGYNEQFF. CDR3 nucleotide sequence: TGTGCCAGCAGCTTAGAGCCGGGACTAGCGGGAGTAGGATACAATGAGCAGTTCTTC.